The present T cell receptor (beta chain) was sequenced within a study of T-cell reconstitution after alpha-beta-depleted transplantation in children. The length of the CDR3 is 13 residues. Looked up from germline, CDR1 is WSHSY and CDR2 is SAAADI. Trimming left V 6 bases short and J 3 bases short, with 10 bases between. Unique molecular identifiers were incorporated during preparation of the TCRbeta library. TCRdb re-derived calls from the PCR reads in MiXCR, one entry per CDR3 protein. Found here are approximately 340,000 distinct CDR3 sequences, about 9.4% of them singletons; the top ten hold 2% to 2.5%.

This sample comprised PBMCs from the stem cell graft donor, obtained from the stem cell graft. The sequence was collected from a human donor who donated a stem cell graft to a child with acute lymphoblastic leukemia. This chain connects TRBV10-2 to TRBJ2-3; D unclear. The CDR3 DNA follows: TGCGCCAGCAGGGATCCGGGTACAGATACGCAGTATTTT. Its protein product is CASRDPGTDTQYF.